These T cell receptor beta chains were read from a single sample in a study of metastatic and nonmetastatic thyroid tumors. TCRdb re-called the PCR reads via MiXCR. The sample yields about 92,000 clones, 15% seen once. Source material: blood. These receptors were collected from a female donor with papillary thyroid cancer or a benign thyroid nodule (not recorded which). Some clones in this sample may be carry-over from other donors' samples. Both conserved end residues are part of each CDR3. A D gene is named only where the DNA matches it firmly.

d_gene: NA
j_gene: TRBJ1-6
v_gene: TRBV28
CDR3aa: CASSLTGNSPLHF

d_gene: NA
j_gene: TRBJ2-2
v_gene: TRBV7-9
CDR3aa: CASSLRDTGELFF

d_gene: NA
j_gene: TRBJ2-3
v_gene: TRBV9
CDR3aa: CASSEGTAVTDTQYF

d_gene: NA
j_gene: TRBJ2-7
v_gene: TRBV6-4
CDR3aa: CASRPGPPGQYF

d_gene: NA
j_gene: TRBJ1-4
v_gene: TRBV19
CDR3aa: CASSNWAVDTNEKLFF

d_gene: TRBD1
j_gene: TRBJ2-5
v_gene: TRBV10-2
CDR3aa: CASSRTGQQETQYF

d_gene: NA
j_gene: TRBJ1-6
v_gene: TRBV12-3/TRBV12-4
CDR3aa: CASSLGSSYNSPLHF

d_gene: NA
j_gene: TRBJ2-3
v_gene: TRBV7-8
CDR3aa: CASSQGVSGKDTQYF

d_gene: TRBD1
j_gene: TRBJ1-2
v_gene: TRBV27
CDR3aa: CASSFAGGGYTF

d_gene: TRBD2
j_gene: TRBJ2-5
v_gene: TRBV7-9
CDR3aa: CASSSRDSGMQETQYF

d_gene: NA
j_gene: TRBJ1-3
v_gene: TRBV18
CDR3aa: CASSASGRPRNTIYF

d_gene: NA
j_gene: TRBJ2-2
v_gene: TRBV5-1
CDR3aa: CASSLGHSRGTGELFF

d_gene: NA
j_gene: TRBJ2-3
v_gene: TRBV11-3
CDR3aa: CASSLEGASTDTQYF

d_gene: NA
j_gene: TRBJ2-5
v_gene: TRBV19
CDR3aa: CASSISLGQETQYF

d_gene: NA
j_gene: TRBJ1-6
v_gene: TRBV7-9
CDR3aa: CASSQLGDSPLHF

d_gene: NA
j_gene: TRBJ2-1
v_gene: TRBV18
CDR3aa: CATVSPTAEQFF

d_gene: TRBD1
j_gene: TRBJ1-5
v_gene: TRBV20-1
CDR3aa: CSARQGVWNHGNQPQHF

d_gene: NA
j_gene: TRBJ1-1
v_gene: TRBV6-2/TRBV6-3
CDR3aa: CASSYNRPGTEAFF

d_gene: NA
j_gene: TRBJ2-1
v_gene: TRBV28
CDR3aa: CASSLFDNAEQFF

d_gene: NA
j_gene: TRBJ1-2
v_gene: TRBV2
CDR3aa: CASSYTTGLYGYTF

d_gene: NA
j_gene: TRBJ2-7
v_gene: TRBV2
CDR3aa: CASSETPGHLYEQYF

d_gene: TRBD1
j_gene: TRBJ1-6
v_gene: TRBV4-1
CDR3aa: CASSLEHDRDNSPLHF

d_gene: TRBD1
j_gene: TRBJ2-5
v_gene: TRBV5-1
CDR3aa: CASSLGQGKETQYF

d_gene: TRBD1
j_gene: TRBJ1-6
v_gene: TRBV20-1
CDR3aa: CSARGDRSLANSPLHF

d_gene: NA
j_gene: TRBJ1-1
v_gene: TRBV28
CDR3aa: CASGYSFNTEAFF

d_gene: TRBD2
j_gene: TRBJ2-7
v_gene: TRBV6-1
CDR3aa: CASSSGGRVDYEQYF

d_gene: TRBD1
j_gene: TRBJ2-7
v_gene: TRBV20-1
CDR3aa: CSARDPDRDRDLQDLYEQYF

d_gene: TRBD2
j_gene: TRBJ2-1
v_gene: TRBV6-5
CDR3aa: CASISGVARGTEQFF

d_gene: NA
j_gene: TRBJ2-3
v_gene: TRBV28
CDR3aa: CASSLGSDTQYF

d_gene: NA
j_gene: TRBJ1-2
v_gene: TRBV20-1
CDR3aa: CSARAASGYTF

d_gene: NA
j_gene: TRBJ2-3
v_gene: TRBV6-2/TRBV6-3
CDR3aa: CASSYLGPTDTQYF

d_gene: TRBD2
j_gene: TRBJ2-1
v_gene: TRBV20-1
CDR3aa: CSDPRAGNSYNEQLF

d_gene: TRBD1
j_gene: TRBJ1-1
v_gene: TRBV5-1
CDR3aa: CASSTDRDTEAFF

d_gene: TRBD1
j_gene: TRBJ1-1
v_gene: TRBV6-1
CDR3aa: CASGRTGGLGVATEAFF

d_gene: TRBD2
j_gene: TRBJ2-7
v_gene: TRBV4-2
CDR3aa: CASSQVGPGGGSYEQYF

d_gene: NA
j_gene: TRBJ1-2
v_gene: TRBV27
CDR3aa: CASSLGHSYGYTF

d_gene: NA
j_gene: TRBJ1-4
v_gene: TRBV15
CDR3aa: CATSRGDGSSEKLFF

d_gene: TRBD1
j_gene: TRBJ1-1
v_gene: TRBV6-9
CDR3aa: CASSPPTGGVLNSEAFF

d_gene: TRBD2
j_gene: TRBJ2-1
v_gene: TRBV19
CDR3aa: CASSIPGTSGPQFF

d_gene: NA
j_gene: TRBJ2-5
v_gene: TRBV30
CDR3aa: CAWRARDWETQYF

d_gene: TRBD1
j_gene: TRBJ1-1
v_gene: TRBV5-8
CDR3aa: CASSSGQGAGNTEAFF

d_gene: TRBD2
j_gene: TRBJ2-1
v_gene: TRBV6-1
CDR3aa: CASSVLAGPYNEQFF

d_gene: NA
j_gene: TRBJ2-1
v_gene: TRBV4-1
CDR3aa: CASSPVDSDNEQFF

d_gene: TRBD1
j_gene: TRBJ2-1
v_gene: TRBV5-6
CDR3aa: CASREGTVSYNEQFF

d_gene: NA
j_gene: TRBJ2-5
v_gene: TRBV20-1
CDR3aa: CSASHGREETQYF

d_gene: TRBD1
j_gene: TRBJ2-5
v_gene: TRBV5-1
CDR3aa: CASSLGGQGQETQYF

d_gene: NA
j_gene: TRBJ2-7
v_gene: TRBV3-1
CDR3aa: CASSPAGVGTYEQYF

d_gene: NA
j_gene: TRBJ1-5
v_gene: TRBV9
CDR3aa: CASSVGGNSNQPQHF

d_gene: TRBD1
j_gene: TRBJ1-1
v_gene: TRBV3-1
CDR3aa: CASSLTGARLNTEAFF

d_gene: TRBD2
j_gene: TRBJ2-5
v_gene: TRBV9
CDR3aa: CASSVAAGGGQETQYF

d_gene: NA
j_gene: TRBJ2-7
v_gene: TRBV4-1
CDR3aa: CASRSWSYEQYF

d_gene: NA
j_gene: TRBJ2-3
v_gene: TRBV27
CDR3aa: CASYSPTGLSTDTQYF